These T cell receptor beta chains were read from a single sample in a study of T-cell memory formation after mild COVID-19. TCRdb analysed the 5' RACE reads with MiXCR anew, one entry per CDR3 protein. This table has about 180,000 distinct CDR3 sequences, approximately 16% appearing once. Sequences were obtained from PBMCs or a T cell subset sorted from them (not recorded which). Every receptor here comes from an adult woman who had mild COVID-19 (a few samples of this study predate the infection). Cell type and time point are not known. Each CDR3 is given without its conserved first and last residue.

J | V | CDR3
TRBJ1-5 | TRBV20-1 | SARVPGVQPQH
TRBJ2-1 | TRBV6-6 | ASSYSVAGENEQF
TRBJ2-5 | TRBV5-1 | ASSFGQALGETQY
TRBJ1-2 | TRBV29-1 | SVEEIGAGGNYGYT
TRBJ2-7 | TRBV9 | ASSRLGGAGYEQY
TRBJ2-1 | TRBV12-3/TRBV12-4 | ASSPPGTGGPSSYNEQF
TRBJ1-1 | TRBV12-3/TRBV12-4 | ASSFYRTLGAF
TRBJ2-7 | TRBV15 | ATSGRRRGEQY
TRBJ1-2 | TRBV7-2 | ASSFQGANYGYT
TRBJ1-6 | TRBV20-1 | SARGTGVYNSPLH
TRBJ2-1 | TRBV9 | ASSVATGSFNEQF
TRBJ2-7 | TRBV10-3 | AISESPYEQY
TRBJ2-7 | TRBV18 | ASSPSLGSSEQY
TRBJ1-2 | TRBV5-1 | ASDERQGEPMPEGYT
TRBJ1-2 | TRBV6-1 | ASSPPGEDCYT
TRBJ2-5 | TRBV7-2 | ASSWTRLAGDQY
TRBJ1-5 | TRBV18 | ASSAGQLQPQH
TRBJ1-2 | TRBV18 | ASSQRQGSAGGHGYT
TRBJ2-5 | TRBV7-2 | ASSYYQETQY
TRBJ1-1 | TRBV20-1 | SAPLRGGTEAF
TRBJ2-4 | TRBV7-2 | ASSLGPNIQY
TRBJ1-3 | TRBV7-9 | ASSLAGRSGNTIY
TRBJ2-7 | TRBV7-2 | ASSLSGQGIYEQY
TRBJ2-2 | TRBV20-1 | SARPSGGAGELF
TRBJ2-7 | TRBV7-2 | ASTSRDRGAYEQY
TRBJ1-5 | TRBV5-5 | ASSSGHPNQPQH
TRBJ2-1 | TRBV3-1 | ASSPSGRENEQF
TRBJ2-5 | TRBV7-2 | ASSLAGKTQY
TRBJ2-5 | TRBV18 | ASSQKETQY
TRBJ1-5 | TRBV20-1 | SVTRDIGQPQH
TRBJ2-2 | TRBV7-8 | ASVLRTGAGGTGELF
TRBJ2-3 | TRBV9 | ASSVGLLADTQY
TRBJ2-1 | TRBV7-2 | ASSPPEGGVKRRKGHNEQF
TRBJ1-5 | TRBV7-9 | ASSLAGGPQH
TRBJ2-7 | TRBV7-2 | ASSGTGGDGQY
TRBJ1-5 | TRBV12-3/TRBV12-4 | ASSPQINGPQH
TRBJ2-7 | TRBV12-3/TRBV12-4 | ASSLTQGSYEQY
TRBJ2-3 | TRBV7-8 | ASSLPGGTGTDTQY
TRBJ2-7 | TRBV7-2 | ASSRGTSGRAFVHEQY
TRBJ2-1 | TRBV7-2 | ASSSLLSGLYNEQF
TRBJ2-3 | TRBV7-2 | ASSLRRGRQGTDTQY
TRBJ2-5 | TRBV12-3/TRBV12-4 | ASSLRRRETQY
TRBJ1-1 | TRBV5-1 | ASSLPPNTEAF
TRBJ2-1 | TRBV20-1 | SASPQSGYEQF
TRBJ2-5 | TRBV3-1 | ASTTAKIWRSREETQY
TRBJ2-7 | TRBV15 | ATSITGTGDYEQY
TRBJ2-7 | TRBV15 | ATSRGQGALGTN
TRBJ1-1 | TRBV10-3 | AIRGNREAF
TRBJ2-5 | TRBV5-4 | ASSRTGGPSETQY
TRBJ2-3 | TRBV4-2 | ASSQGGSGADTQY
TRBJ2-2 | TRBV19 | ASSHGSSNTGELF